A selection of T cell receptor beta chains follows, all from one sample in a study of T cell responses to AZD1222 COVID-19 vaccine. TCRdb's table, derived via immunoSEQ multiplex PCR, lists solely in-frame clones and lacks some. The sample contains 90,000 to 120,000 clones, around 92% of which appear only once. The source was peripheral blood, collected on day 0 of AZD1222 vaccination. The receptors shown here come from an adult in good health. Each CDR3 is given with its conserved first and last residue. Fields, in order: clone size, V gene, J gene, D gene, CDR3 length, CDR3 DNA, CDR3 protein. The D gene is left open where the match is weak. Size is omitted from some rows. Given values are once, few, many or a class for expanded clones.

once,TRBV4-1,TRBJ2-5,TRBD1,16,TGCGCCAGCAGCCAAGGGGCCGCGAGGGGGCGAGGGACCCAGTACTTC,CASSQGAARGRGTQYF
NA,TRBV10-3,TRBJ2-7,NA,16,TGTGCCATCAGCCCCCTGAGCGTCAGGGCGGGCTACGAGCAGTACTTC,CAISPLSVRAGYEQYF
NA,TRBV3-1/TRBV3-2,TRBJ2-3,NA,17,TGTGCCAGCAGCCGCCCCGAGGAAGCCTCGATCACAGATACGCAGTATTTT,CASSRPEEASITDTQYF
few,TRBV27,TRBJ2-1,TRBD1,17,TGTGCCAGCAGTTTAAAAGGGACAGGGGGCGAATACAATGAGCAGTTCTTC,CASSLKGTGGEYNEQFF
NA,TRBV5-4,TRBJ2-3,TRBD2,16,TGTGCCAGCAGCCAAGGGACTAGCGCTAGAACAGATACGCAGTATTTT,CASSQGTSARTDTQYF
NA,TRBV9,TRBJ2-5,NA,16,TGTGCCAGCAGCGTACGCTTCTCGGGAGTTCAAGAGACCCAGTACTTC,CASSVRFSGVQETQYF
once,TRBV11-3,TRBJ1-3,NA,13,TGTGCCAGCAGTTATCGGAGGCAAAACACCATATATTTT,CASSYRRQNTIYF
NA,TRBV3-1/TRBV3-2,TRBJ1-5,NA,14,TGTGCCAGCAGCCAAGACCAGGGTAATCAGCCCCAGCATTTT,CASSQDQGNQPQHF
NA,TRBV19,TRBJ2-5,NA,13,TGTGCCAGTAGTATCGGGGGAGTCGAGACCCAGTACTTC,CASSIGGVETQYF
NA,TRBV19,TRBJ1-2,NA,14,TGTGCCAGTAGTGCAGGAAGGAGCCCCTATGGCTACACCTTC,CASSAGRSPYGYTF
NA,TRBV5-1,TRBJ1-4,TRBD1,16,TGCGCCAGCAGCTTAAGACAGGGGGCGACTAATGAAAAACTGTTTTTT,CASSLRQGATNEKLFF
NA,TRBV19,TRBJ1-2,TRBD1,15,TGTGCCAGTAGTATCGGTGGACAGGTGTACTATGGCTACACCTTC,CASSIGGQVYYGYTF
NA,TRBV12-3/TRBV12-4,TRBJ2-3,NA,12,TGTGCCAGCGGGAGTGGGATAGATACGCAGTATTTT,CASGSGIDTQYF
NA,TRBV4-3,TRBJ1-4,TRBD1,17,TGCGCCAGCAGCAGAGTACAGGGGAGAGGAACTAATGAAAAACTGTTTTTT,CASSRVQGRGTNEKLFF
NA,TRBV30,TRBJ2-2,NA,11,TGTGCCTGGAGTGTCCGCCGGGAGCTGTTTTTT,CAWSVRRELFF
once,TRBV11-3,TRBJ2-1,NA,15,TGTGCCAGCAGCTTAGATTTTAGCATCCACAATGAGCAGTTCTTC,CASSLDFSIHNEQFF
NA,TRBV6-5,TRBJ2-1,NA,15,TGTGCCAGCAGTCAACAGGGCATCTCCTACAATGAGCAGTTCTTC,CASSQQGISYNEQFF
NA,TRBV5-5,TRBJ2-7,NA,15,TGTGCCAGCAGCTTGGGAAGGACGGGAGCCTACGAGCAGTACTTC,CASSLGRTGAYEQYF
NA,TRBV12-3/TRBV12-4,TRBJ1-1,NA,13,TGTGCCAGCAGTCAGGGCTCTAACACTGAAGCTTTCTTT,CASSQGSNTEAFF
NA,TRBV30,TRBJ2-5,NA,11,TGTGCCTGGAACAGGGCAGAGACCCAGTACTTC,CAWNRAETQYF
NA,TRBV6-5,TRBJ1-5,NA,13,TGTGCCAGCAAGGTCAGCGTGAATCAGCCCCAGCATTTT,CASKVSVNQPQHF
NA,TRBV5-1,TRBJ2-7,NA,15,TGCGCCAGCAGCTTGGCGCAGGGCGGACCCTACGAGCAGTACTTC,CASSLAQGGPYEQYF
NA,TRBV21-1,TRBJ1-5,NA,14,TGTGCCAGCAGCAAAGTAGGGCCAGAACAGCCCCAGCATTTT,CASSKVGPEQPQHF
NA,TRBV19,TRBJ1-1,NA,13,TGTGCCAGTAAGGTGCAGGGGTATACTGAAGCTTTCTTT,CASKVQGYTEAFF
NA,TRBV25-1,TRBJ1-2,NA,11,TGTGCCAGCAGTGAATCAGAATCCTACACCTTC,CASSESESYTF
once,TRBV4-1,TRBJ1-6,NA,18,TGCGCCAGCAGCCAAGAAGTGTGGAGAGGCAGCCATAATTCACCCCTCCACTTT,CASSQEVWRGSHNSPLHF
NA,TRBV28,TRBJ2-1,NA,15,TGTGCCAGCAGTTTGGGCGGGTCCTCCTACAATGAGCAGTTCTTC,CASSLGGSSYNEQFF
NA,TRBV14,TRBJ1-1,NA,16,TGTGCCAGCAGCCACACTACCGGTCGGGTGAACACTGAAGCTTTCTTT,CASSHTTGRVNTEAFF
NA,TRBV6-5,TRBJ2-7,TRBD1,14,TGTGCCAGCAGTCCCGGGGACAGGGTGGGCGAGCAGTACTTC,CASSPGDRVGEQYF
NA,TRBV11-3,TRBJ2-1,TRBD2,15,TGTGCCAGCAGCTTAGATTCAGCGGGGTACAATGAGCAGTTCTTC,CASSLDSAGYNEQFF
NA,TRBV7-2,TRBJ1-1,NA,13,TGTGCCAGCAGGGTAGGGGGGGCGAGTGAAGCTTTCTTT,CASRVGGASEAFF
NA,TRBV13,TRBJ2-7,NA,15,TGTGCCAGCAGCCCAGGCGGAGGGGGCGGCTACGAGCAGTACTTC,CASSPGGGGGYEQYF
NA,TRBV12-3/TRBV12-4,TRBJ2-1,NA,12,TGTGCCAGCAGTTTCTCGTGGGGTGAGCAGTTCTTC,CASSFSWGEQFF
NA,TRBV20-1,TRBJ1-1,NA,10,TGCAGTGCCAGTCACACTGAAGCTTTCTTT,CSASHTEAFF
NA,TRBV11-2,TRBJ2-7,NA,13,TGTGCCAGCAGCTTAGATCCGGGGTACGAGCAGTACTTC,CASSLDPGYEQYF
once,TRBV9,TRBJ2-5,NA,14,TGTGCCAGCAGCGTAGGTCAAGGGTATGGGACCCAGTACTTC,CASSVGQGYGTQYF
NA,TRBV27,TRBJ2-7,TRBD2,15,TGTGCCAGCAGTTCGCGGACTAGCGGGAGGGACGAGCAGTACTTC,CASSSRTSGRDEQYF
NA,TRBV6-5,TRBJ1-1,NA,15,TGTGCCAGCAGTTACCACGGGGCGTTGAACACTGAAGCTTTCTTT,CASSYHGALNTEAFF
NA,TRBV19,TRBJ1-1,NA,13,TGTGCCAGTAGCCTACAGAGGAACACTGAAGCTTTCTTT,CASSLQRNTEAFF
NA,TRBV30,TRBJ1-2,NA,12,TGTGCCTGGAATCCGGGAAGGTATGGCTACACCTTC,CAWNPGRYGYTF
NA,TRBV27,TRBJ2-2,TRBD2,19,TGTGCCAGCAGTCCCTACAATCTAGGACTAGCGGGAGGGACCGGGGAGCTGTTTTTT,CASSPYNLGLAGGTGELFF